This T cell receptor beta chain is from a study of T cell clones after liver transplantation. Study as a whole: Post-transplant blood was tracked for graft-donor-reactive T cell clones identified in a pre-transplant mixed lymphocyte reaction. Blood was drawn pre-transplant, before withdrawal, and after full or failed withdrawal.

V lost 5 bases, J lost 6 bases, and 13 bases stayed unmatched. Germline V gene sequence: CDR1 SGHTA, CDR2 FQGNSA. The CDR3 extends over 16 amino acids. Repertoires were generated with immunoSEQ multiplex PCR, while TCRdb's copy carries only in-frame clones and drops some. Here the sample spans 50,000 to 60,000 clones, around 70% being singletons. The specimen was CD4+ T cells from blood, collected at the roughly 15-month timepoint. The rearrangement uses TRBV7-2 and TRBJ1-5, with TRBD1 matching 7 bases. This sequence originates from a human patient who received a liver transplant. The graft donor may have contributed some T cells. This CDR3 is CASSPRGGGFGQPQHF. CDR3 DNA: TGTGCCAGCAGCCCCCGCGGAGGGGGCTTCGGTCAGCCCCAGCATTTT. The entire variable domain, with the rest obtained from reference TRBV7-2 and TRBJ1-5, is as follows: GAGVSQSPSNKVTEKGKDVELRCDPISGHTALYWYRQSLGQGLEFLIYFQGNSAPDKSGLPSDRFSAERTGGSVSTLTIQRTQQEDSAVYLCASSPRGGGFGQPQHFGDGTRLSIL.